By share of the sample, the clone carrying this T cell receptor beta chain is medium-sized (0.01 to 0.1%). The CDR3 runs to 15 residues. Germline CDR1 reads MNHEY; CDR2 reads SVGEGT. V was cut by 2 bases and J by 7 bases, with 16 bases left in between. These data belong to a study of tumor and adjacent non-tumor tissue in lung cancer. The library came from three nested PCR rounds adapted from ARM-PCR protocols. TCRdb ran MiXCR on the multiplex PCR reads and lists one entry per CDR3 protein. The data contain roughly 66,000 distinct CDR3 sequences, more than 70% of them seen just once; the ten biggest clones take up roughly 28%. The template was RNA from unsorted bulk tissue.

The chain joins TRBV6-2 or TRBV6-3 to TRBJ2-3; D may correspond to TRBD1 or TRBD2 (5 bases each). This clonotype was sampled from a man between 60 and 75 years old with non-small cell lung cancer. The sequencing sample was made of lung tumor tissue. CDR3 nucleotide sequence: TGTGCCAGCAGTTACACGGGACCCATGACAAATACGCAGTATTTT. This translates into CASSYTGPMTNTQYF.